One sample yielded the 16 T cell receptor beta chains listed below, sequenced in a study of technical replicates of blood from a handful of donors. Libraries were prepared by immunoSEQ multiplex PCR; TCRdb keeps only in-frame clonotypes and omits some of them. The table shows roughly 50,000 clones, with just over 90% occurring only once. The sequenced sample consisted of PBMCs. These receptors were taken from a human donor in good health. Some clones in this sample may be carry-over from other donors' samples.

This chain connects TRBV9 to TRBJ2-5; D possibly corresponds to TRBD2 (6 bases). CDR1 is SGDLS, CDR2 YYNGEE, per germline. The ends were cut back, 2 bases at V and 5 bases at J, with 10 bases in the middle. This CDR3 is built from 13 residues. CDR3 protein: CASSVTSTETQYF. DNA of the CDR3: TGTGCCAGCAGCGTCACTAGCACCGAGACCCAGTACTTC.

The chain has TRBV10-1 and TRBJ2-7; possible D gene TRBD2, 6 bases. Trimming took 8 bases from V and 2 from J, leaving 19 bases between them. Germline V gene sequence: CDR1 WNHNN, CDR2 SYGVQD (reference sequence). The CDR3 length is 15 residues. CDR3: CASGGCEYFTYEQYF. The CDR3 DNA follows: TGCGCCAGCGGGGGGTGTGAGTACTTCACCTACGAGCAGTACTTC.

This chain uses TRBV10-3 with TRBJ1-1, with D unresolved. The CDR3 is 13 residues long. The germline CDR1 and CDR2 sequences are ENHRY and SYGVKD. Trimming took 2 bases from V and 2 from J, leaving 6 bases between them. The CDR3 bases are TGTGCCATCAGTGAGACAGAAAACACTGAAGCTTTCTTT. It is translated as CAISETENTEAFF.

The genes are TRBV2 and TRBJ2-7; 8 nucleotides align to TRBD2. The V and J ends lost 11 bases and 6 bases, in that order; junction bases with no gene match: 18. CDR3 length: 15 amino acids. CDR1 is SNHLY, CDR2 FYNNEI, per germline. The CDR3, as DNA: TGTGCCTCCAAGGGGAGTAGCGGGGCCCGTGGCGAGCAGTACTTC. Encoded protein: CASKGSSGARGEQYF.

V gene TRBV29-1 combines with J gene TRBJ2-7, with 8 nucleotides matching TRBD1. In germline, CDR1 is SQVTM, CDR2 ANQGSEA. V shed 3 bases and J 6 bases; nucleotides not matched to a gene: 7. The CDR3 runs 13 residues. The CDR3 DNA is TGCAGCGTTGACCCCCAGGGGGCGGGCGAGCAGTACTTC. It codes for CSVDPQGAGEQYF.

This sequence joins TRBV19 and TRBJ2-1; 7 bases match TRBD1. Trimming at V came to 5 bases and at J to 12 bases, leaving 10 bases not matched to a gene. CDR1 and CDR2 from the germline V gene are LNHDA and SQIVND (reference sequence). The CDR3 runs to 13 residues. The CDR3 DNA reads TGTGCCAGTAGTTCTCAAACAGGGGATCGGCAGTTCTTC. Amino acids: CASSSQTGDRQFF.

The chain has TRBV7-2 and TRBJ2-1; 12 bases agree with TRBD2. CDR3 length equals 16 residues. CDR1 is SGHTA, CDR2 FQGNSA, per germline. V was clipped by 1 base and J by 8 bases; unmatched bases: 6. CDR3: CASSLGGTSGRDEQFF. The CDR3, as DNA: TGTGCCAGCAGCTTAGGGGGGACTAGCGGGCGGGATGAGCAGTTCTTC.

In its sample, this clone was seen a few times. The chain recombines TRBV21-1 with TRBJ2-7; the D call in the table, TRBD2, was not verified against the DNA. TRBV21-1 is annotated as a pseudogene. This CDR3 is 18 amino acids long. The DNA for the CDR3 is TGTGCCAGCAGCAAAAGGGGGGGCAAAACCAGGATGCCCTACGAGCAGTACTTC. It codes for CASSKRGGKTRMPYEQYF.

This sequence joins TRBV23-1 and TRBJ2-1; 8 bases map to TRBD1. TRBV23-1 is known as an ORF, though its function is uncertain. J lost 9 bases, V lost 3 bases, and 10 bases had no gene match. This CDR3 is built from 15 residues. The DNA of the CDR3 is TGCGCCAGCAGTCAGTTCGGGACAGGTGGTCCTGAGCAGTTCTTC. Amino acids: CASSQFGTGGPEQFF.

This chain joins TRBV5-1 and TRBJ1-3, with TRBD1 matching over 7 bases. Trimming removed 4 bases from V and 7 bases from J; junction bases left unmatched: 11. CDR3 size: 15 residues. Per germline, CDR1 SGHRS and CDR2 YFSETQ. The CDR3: CASSLTSRGSNTIYF. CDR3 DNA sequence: TGCGCCAGCAGCCTGACCTCCAGGGGGAGCAACACCATATATTTT.

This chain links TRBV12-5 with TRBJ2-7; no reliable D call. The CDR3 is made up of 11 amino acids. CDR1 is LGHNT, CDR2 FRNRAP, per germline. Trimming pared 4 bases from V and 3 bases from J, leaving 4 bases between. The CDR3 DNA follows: TGTGCTAGTGGTTGGAGCTACGAGCAGTACTTC. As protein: CASGWSYEQYF.

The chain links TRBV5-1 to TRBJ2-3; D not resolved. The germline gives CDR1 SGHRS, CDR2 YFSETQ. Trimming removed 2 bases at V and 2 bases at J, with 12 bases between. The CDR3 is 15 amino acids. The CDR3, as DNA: TGCGCCAGCAGCTTCATGGCCGGAGCCACAGATACGCAGTATTTT. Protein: CASSFMAGATDTQYF.

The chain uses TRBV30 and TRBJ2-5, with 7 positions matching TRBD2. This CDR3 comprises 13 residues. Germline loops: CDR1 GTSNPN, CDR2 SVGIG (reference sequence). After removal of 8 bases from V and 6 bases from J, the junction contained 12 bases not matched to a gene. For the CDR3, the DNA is TGTGCCAGCGCTCCCGGCGGGAGACAGACCCAGTACTTC. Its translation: CASAPGGRQTQYF. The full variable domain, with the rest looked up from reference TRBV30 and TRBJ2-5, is SQTIHQWPATLVQPVGSPLSLECTVEGTSNPNLYWYRQAAGRGLQLLFYSVGIGQISSEVPQNLSASRPQDRQFILSSKKLLLSDSGFYLCASAPGGRQTQYFGPGTRLLVL.

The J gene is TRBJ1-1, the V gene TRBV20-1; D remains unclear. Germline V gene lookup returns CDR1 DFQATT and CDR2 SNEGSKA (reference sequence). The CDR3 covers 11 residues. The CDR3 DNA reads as TGCAGCTCCCGACTTAACACTGAAGCTTTCTTT. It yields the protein CSSRLNTEAFF.

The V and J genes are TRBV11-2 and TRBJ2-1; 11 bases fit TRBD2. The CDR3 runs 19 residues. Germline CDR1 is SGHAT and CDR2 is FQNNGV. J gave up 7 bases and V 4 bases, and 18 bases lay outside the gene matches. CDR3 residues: CASSSFGVRSSGRINEQFF. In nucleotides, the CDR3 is TGTGCCAGCAGCTCCTTTGGGGTACGATCTAGCGGGAGGATAAATGAGCAGTTCTTC.

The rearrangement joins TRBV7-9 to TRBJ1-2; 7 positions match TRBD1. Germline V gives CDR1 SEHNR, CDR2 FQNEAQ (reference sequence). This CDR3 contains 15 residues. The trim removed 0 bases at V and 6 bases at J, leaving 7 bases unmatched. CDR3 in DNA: TGTGCCAGCAGCTTAGCAGTTAGGGGGCTAGATGGCTACACCTTC. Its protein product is CASSLAVRGLDGYTF.